The 32 T cell receptor beta chains below were found in one sample sequenced in a study of beta chain features in type 1 diabetes. Sequencing targeted expressed TCRB transcripts, as all isolated RNA had been reverse transcribed. The method was immunoSEQ multiplex PCR; TCRdb's version includes in-frame clones alone and lacks a portion of them. The data show approximately 250,000 clones, with roughly an eighth seen just once and roughly 0.028% held by the top ten. The sequenced sample consisted of naive CD4+ T cells from blood. These receptors were obtained from a woman aged 40 to 55 in good health.

This clone has at least ten counts. The V and J genes are TRBV6-6 and TRBJ2-1; D is unclear. Germline V lookup: CDR1 MNHNY, CDR2 SVGAGI (reference sequence). This CDR3 comprises 13 residues. V lost 7 bases and J lost 5, with 12 bases in between. The CDR3 sequence is CASKSRGDNEQFF. DNA of the CDR3: TGTGCCAGCAAATCCCGCGGCGACAATGAGCAGTTCTTC.

J is TRBJ2-1 and V is TRBV19; 11 nucleotides line up with TRBD2. The CDR3 extends over 17 amino acids. V lost 8 bases, J lost 4 bases, and 13 bases stayed unmatched. The germline CDR1 and CDR2 sequences are LNHDA and SQIVND (reference sequence). The CDR3 sequence: CASRGLSGGGLYNEQFF. The CDR3 DNA sequence: TGTGCCAGTCGCGGCCTTAGCGGGGGGGGCCTGTACAATGAGCAGTTCTTC.

This clone occurred a few times. The chain employs TRBV4-1 and TRBJ2-3, with TRBD2 as a possible D gene (5 bases). V gave up 1 base and J gave up 0 bases, with 11 bases separating them. This CDR3 comprises 16 residues. Germline loops: CDR1 MGHRA, CDR2 YSYEKL. CDR3 in DNA: TGCGCCAGCAGCCAAGTTACTAGGGCTAGCACAGATACGCAGTATTTT. This translates into CASSQVTRASTDTQYF.

This clone has only a few counts. The V call is TRBV4-3, the J call TRBJ2-5; a possible D gene is TRBD2 (7 bases). Germline CDR1 is LGHNA and CDR2 is YSLEER. V was clipped by 0 bases and J by 5 bases, with 13 bases between them. The CDR3 loop spans 15 amino acids. CDR3 protein: CASSQDWGGWETQYF. For the CDR3, the DNA is TGCGCCAGCAGCCAAGATTGGGGGGGCTGGGAGACCCAGTACTTC.

V is TRBV27 and J is TRBJ2-7; TRBD1 matches 7 bases. This CDR3 comprises 14 residues. Germline V CDR1 and CDR2: MNHEY, SMNVEV (reference sequence). Losses at the gene ends were 8 bases for V and 3 bases for J; bases not matched to a gene: 10. The CDR3 region has the DNA TGTGCCAGCGCTCGGACAGGACTTTTCTACGAGCAGTACTTC. Amino acid sequence: CASARTGLFYEQYF.

The chain couples TRBV4-1 to TRBJ2-3; TRBD1 aligns across 9 bases. V was pared by 1 base and J by 1 base, with 0 bases of the junction left unmatched. The V gene's germline CDR1 is MGHRA and CDR2 YSYEKL. This CDR3 spans 15 amino acids. In nucleotides, the CDR3 is TGCGCCAGCAGCCAAGGACAGGGGGGCACAGATACGCAGTATTTT. This translates into CASSQGQGGTDTQYF.

The chain links TRBV6-6 to TRBJ1-5; no definite D call. With 0 bases removed from V and 6 bases from J, the gap between germline ends came to 9 bases. This CDR3 is built from 14 residues. Germline values: CDR1 MNHNY, CDR2 SVGAGI (reference sequence). CDR3 in DNA: TGTGCCAGCAGTTACTCCGGTTCTGGTCAGCCCCAGCATTTT. It specifies CASSYSGSGQPQHF.

The chain combines TRBV18 with TRBJ1-2, with TRBD1 matching 9 bases. V was clipped by 3 bases and J by 6 bases; unmatched bases: 8. This CDR3 is 15 amino acids long. Germline values: CDR1 KGHSH, CDR2 LQKENI. DNA for the CDR3: TGTGCCAGCTCACCCAACCGCGGACAGGGGAATGGCTACACCTTC. This sequence encodes CASSPNRGQGNGYTF.

The V and J genes are TRBV7-7 and TRBJ2-2; maybe TRBD2 (5 bases). Germline lookup yields CDR1 SSHAT and CDR2 FNYEAQ (reference sequence). The CDR3 extends over 15 amino acids. Trimming took 1 base from V and 0 from J, leaving 6 bases between them. CDR3 nucleotide sequence: TGTGCCAGCAGCTTAGTCGGGGCGAACACCGGGGAGCTGTTTTTT. Translated: CASSLVGANTGELFF.

This clone was counted a few times. The CDR3 region is CASSLSGAKGNSGPREKLFF. The DNA for the CDR3 is TGCGCCAGCAGCTTGAGCGGGGCGAAGGGGAATTCGGGCCCGAGGGAAAAACTGTTTTTT. The chain joins TRBV5-1 to TRBJ1-4; possibly TRBD1 for D (5 bases). V lost 1 base and J 8 bases, leaving 30 bases between the germline ends. The CDR3 covers 20 residues. CDR1 and CDR2 from the germline V gene are SGHRS and YFSETQ.

V and J are TRBV25-1 and TRBJ2-7, with 10 bases identical to TRBD1. Germline-derived CDR1 and CDR2 are MGHDK and SYGVNS. The CDR3 has 16 residues. V shed 4 bases, J shed 6 bases, and the junction held 12 bases outside the gene matches. The CDR3 sequence: CASSARTGGTVGEQYF. CDR3 bases: TGTGCCAGCAGTGCCCGGACAGGGGGAACCGTGGGCGAGCAGTACTTC.

A few counts support this clone. This chain joins TRBV10-2 and TRBJ2-7; D is undetermined. The CDR3 sequence is 11 residues long. The V end lost 7 bases, the J end lost 2 bases, and 6 bases lay between the germline ends. CDR1 is WSHSY and CDR2 is SAAADI in the germline V gene. DNA of the CDR3: TGCGCCAGCACGCAGGCCTACGAGCAGTACTTC. It yields the protein CASTQAYEQYF.

This clone came up many times. The same CDR3 arises from other DNA sequences in this sample as well. V is TRBV15 and J is TRBJ2-1, with 7 bases identical to TRBD2. The CDR3 consists of 15 residues. Germline CDR1 LNHNV, CDR2 YYDKDF (reference sequence). V shed 5 bases, J shed 1 base, and the junction held 5 bases outside the gene matches. The CDR3 loop reads CATSRRGTSYNEQFF. The CDR3 bases are TGTGCCACCAGCCGGCGGGGGACTTCCTACAATGAGCAGTTCTTC. The whole variable domain, remainder taken from reference TRBV15 and TRBJ2-1, is DAMVIQNPRYQVTQFGKPVTLSCSQTLNHNVMYWYQQKSSQAPKLLFHYYDKDFNNEADTPDNFQSRRPNTSFCFLDIRSPGLGDTAMYLCATSRRGTSYNEQFFGPGTRLTVL.

This sequence joins TRBV18 and TRBJ2-7; D might be TRBD1 (6 bases). Germline CDR1 is KGHSH and CDR2 is LQKENI. Trimming removed 2 bases at V and 3 bases at J, with 11 bases between. The CDR3 has 14 residues. Here the CDR3 reads CASSPDRPHYEQYF. The CDR3 DNA reads as TGTGCCAGCTCACCAGACAGGCCGCACTACGAGCAGTACTTC.

V usage is TRBV7-8 and J usage is TRBJ2-1, with 7 bases matching TRBD1. Germline V lookup: CDR1 SGHVS, CDR2 FQNEAQ. Trimming took 4 bases from V and 8 from J; bases not matched to a gene: 17. This CDR3 contains 17 residues. DNA of the CDR3: TGTGCCAGCAGCTCCTTTAATTTAGGCAGGGGGAAGGATGAGCAGTTCTTC. This translates into CASSSFNLGRGKDEQFF.

The rearrangement uses TRBV10-3 and TRBJ1-6; TRBD1 agrees at 9 bases. The V and J ends lost 4 bases and 7 bases, in that order; junction bases with no gene match: 8. The germline gives CDR1 ENHRY, CDR2 SYGVKD. This CDR3 region has 16 residues. Written as DNA, the CDR3 is TGTGCCATCAGTGTTGGGGACAGGGTGATCAATTCACCCCTCCACTTT. Its protein product is CAISVGDRVINSPLHF.

The chain has TRBV5-1 and TRBJ2-7; 10 bases are shared with TRBD2. The length of the CDR3 is 14 residues. Germline-derived CDR1 and CDR2 are SGHRS and YFSETQ. The junction had 4 bases not matched to a gene; V was cut back by 6 bases and J by 1 base. Here the CDR3 reads CASKLAGKSYEQYF. CDR3 DNA sequence: TGCGCCAGCAAACTAGCGGGGAAATCCTACGAGCAGTACTTC.

In its sample, this clone was seen a few times. The rearrangement joins TRBV7-9 to TRBJ1-2; D might be TRBD1 (6 bases). Germline values: CDR1 SEHNR, CDR2 FQNEAQ (reference sequence). V was cut by 3 bases and J by 7 bases, with 15 bases left in between. The CDR3 contains 14 residues. The CDR3 DNA reads as TGTGCCAGCAGCTTGGTCGCAGGGGTGAGTGGCTACACCTTC. Its protein product is CASSLVAGVSGYTF. The variable domain in full, completed from reference TRBV7-9 and TRBJ1-2, reads DTGVSQNPRHKITKRGQNVTFRCDPISEHNRLYWYRQTLGQGPEFLTYFQNEAQLEKSRLLSDRFSAERPKGSFSTLEIQRTEQGDSAMYLCASSLVAGVSGYTFGSGTRLTVV.

This clone came up a few times. The chain links TRBV5-1 to TRBJ2-3; 10 positions agree with TRBD2. The trim removed 4 bases at V and 2 bases at J, leaving 7 bases unmatched. Per the germline V gene, CDR1 is SGHRS and CDR2 is YFSETQ. The CDR3 is 16 residues long. This CDR3 reads CASSPRTSGSTDTQYF. In DNA, the CDR3 is TGCGCCAGCAGCCCACGGACTAGCGGATCCACAGATACGCAGTATTTT.

The CDR3 sequence: CASRERYMNTEAFF. The CDR3 DNA is TGTGCCAGCAGGGAGAGATACATGAACACTGAAGCTTTCTTT. The gene calls are TRBV2 and TRBJ1-1; no firm D call. Per germline, CDR1 SNHLY and CDR2 FYNNEI. This CDR3 region has 14 residues. V was shortened by 6 bases and J by 0 bases, with 11 bases between the two germline ends.

J is TRBJ2-3 and V is TRBV9; 7 bases fit TRBD2. With V trimmed by 0 bases and J by 2 bases, 6 bases remained unmatched. The CDR3 has 16 residues. CDR1 and CDR2 from the germline V gene are SGDLS and YYNGEE. The CDR3 here is CASSVGAGTNTDTQYF. CDR3 in DNA: TGTGCCAGCAGCGTAGGGGCGGGGACTAACACAGATACGCAGTATTTT.

Only a few counts were recorded for this clone. The chain joins TRBV6-1 to TRBJ2-1, with a weak D call TRBD1 (6 bases). Germline CDR1 is MNHNS and CDR2 is SASEGT. The CDR3 is 11 amino acids. V was pared by 5 bases and J by 15 bases, with 14 bases between. The CDR3 is CASSIQGLGFF. The CDR3 nucleotides are TGTGCCAGCAGTATACAGGGATTAGGGTTCTTC.

The V and J genes are TRBV29-1 and TRBJ1-2; 7 bases match TRBD1. The CDR3 extends over 11 amino acids. Trimming took 7 bases from V and 8 from J; bases not matched to a gene: 7. CDR1 is SQVTM and CDR2 is ANQGSEA in the germline V gene. The CDR3 loop reads CSENRGGGYTF. DNA for the CDR3: TGCAGCGAGAACAGGGGCGGCGGCTACACCTTC.

This clone was seen a handful of times. The chain is built from TRBV29-1 and TRBJ1-5; 7 nucleotides match TRBD1. After removal of 4 bases from V and 4 bases from J, the junction contained 1 base not matched to a gene. The CDR3 sequence is 12 residues long. CDR1 and CDR2 (germline): SQVTM, ANQGSEA. CDR3 amino acids: CSVGTGNQPQHF. The CDR3 bases are TGCAGCGTTGGGACAGGTAATCAGCCCCAGCATTTT. The complete variable domain, with remaining parts taken from reference TRBV29-1 and TRBJ1-5, reads SAVISQKPSRDICQRGTSLTIQCQVDSQVTMMFWYRQQPGQSLTLIATANQGSEATYESGFVIDKFPISRPNLTFSTLTVSNMSPEDSSIYLCSVGTGNQPQHFGDGTRLSIL.

The chain combines TRBV29-1 with TRBJ2-5; 7 bases match TRBD1. From germline, CDR1 is SQVTM and CDR2 ANQGSEA. V was pared by 7 bases and J by 2 bases, with 7 bases of the junction left unmatched. The length of the CDR3 is 13 residues. The CDR3 loop reads CSASGTEQETQYF. The CDR3 DNA follows: TGCAGCGCCTCCGGGACAGAGCAAGAGACCCAGTACTTC. Based on the CDR3 plus reference TRBV29-1 and TRBJ2-5, the full variable domain is SAVISQKPSRDICQRGTSLTIQCQVDSQVTMMFWYRQQPGQSLTLIATANQGSEATYESGFVIDKFPISRPNLTFSTLTVSNMSPEDSSIYLCSASGTEQETQYFGPGTRLLVL.

The chain couples TRBV4-2 to TRBJ1-1; D is perhaps TRBD1 (5 bases). This CDR3 has 15 residues. The germline CDR1 and CDR2 sequences are LGHNA and YNFKEQ. V was trimmed by 0 bases and J by 6 bases, leaving 14 bases between them. CDR3 region: CASSQDRGTWAEAFF. Written as DNA, the CDR3 is TGTGCCAGCAGCCAAGATCGGGGGACCTGGGCTGAAGCTTTCTTT.

The chain uses TRBV2 and TRBJ2-3, with 13 bases identical to TRBD2. The V gene end was trimmed by 7 bases and the J gene end by 4 bases; junction bases not matched to a gene: 5. This CDR3 spans 15 amino acids. Germline V gives CDR1 SNHLY, CDR2 FYNNEI. The DNA of the CDR3 is TGTGCCAGCAAAGGACTAGCGGGGGTGGCAGATACGCAGTATTTT. Translation: CASKGLAGVADTQYF.

The table lists this clone with a few counts. This chain links TRBV18 with TRBJ2-1, with 7 positions matching TRBD2. The CDR3 has 14 residues. With 1 base clipped from V and 8 bases from J, the junction kept 5 bases outside the gene matches. Germline CDR1 is KGHSH and CDR2 is LQKENI. CDR3 in amino acids: CASSPRTRVDEQFF. The CDR3, as DNA: TGTGCCAGCTCACCACGGACTAGAGTCGATGAGCAGTTCTTC.

CDR3 protein: CASSPGTSRGETQYF. The CDR3 DNA reads TGTGCCAGCAGCCCGGGGACTAGCCGGGGAGAGACCCAGTACTTC. The V and J genes are TRBV7-2 and TRBJ2-5, with 9 bases fitting TRBD2. The CDR3 loop spans 15 amino acids. After removal of 5 bases from V and 4 bases from J, the junction contained 8 bases not matched to a gene. CDR1 SGHTA and CDR2 FQGNSA come from the germline V gene.

This clone was observed at least ten times. The chain has TRBV14 and TRBJ1-2, with no clear D. This CDR3 contains 15 residues. Trimming shortened V by 0 bases and J by 8 bases, and 16 bases separated the two germline ends. Germline CDR1 reads SGHDN; CDR2 reads FVKESK. In nucleotides, the CDR3 is TGTGCCAGCAGCCAAGAAGCGGGTAGAGTGGGAGGCTACACCTTC. It codes for CASSQEAGRVGGYTF.

This clone has only a few counts. J is TRBJ1-2 and V is TRBV7-9, with D tentatively TRBD1 (6 bases). The CDR3 spans 15 residues. Trimming pared 4 bases from V and 3 bases from J, leaving 15 bases between. Germline CDR1 is SEHNR and CDR2 is FQNEAQ (reference sequence). CDR3: CASSSQGPSYYGYTF. The CDR3 DNA follows: TGTGCCAGCAGCTCTCAGGGGCCCTCTTACTATGGCTACACCTTC. Using reference TRBV7-9 and TRBJ1-2 for the parts outside the CDR3, the full variable domain is DTGVSQNPRHKITKRGQNVTFRCDPISEHNRLYWYRQTLGQGPEFLTYFQNEAQLEKSRLLSDRFSAERPKGSFSTLEIQRTEQGDSAMYLCASSSQGPSYYGYTFGSGTRLTVV.

This clone was seen only a few times. The chain carries TRBV18 and TRBJ1-1, with 7 bases aligning to TRBD1. Trimming took 4 bases from V and 3 from J; bases not matched to a gene: 2. The germline CDR1 and CDR2 sequences are KGHSH and LQKENI. The length of the CDR3 is 13 residues. The CDR3 region is CASSLDRDTEAFF. As DNA, the CDR3 is TGTGCCAGCTCACTCGACAGGGACACTGAAGCTTTCTTT.